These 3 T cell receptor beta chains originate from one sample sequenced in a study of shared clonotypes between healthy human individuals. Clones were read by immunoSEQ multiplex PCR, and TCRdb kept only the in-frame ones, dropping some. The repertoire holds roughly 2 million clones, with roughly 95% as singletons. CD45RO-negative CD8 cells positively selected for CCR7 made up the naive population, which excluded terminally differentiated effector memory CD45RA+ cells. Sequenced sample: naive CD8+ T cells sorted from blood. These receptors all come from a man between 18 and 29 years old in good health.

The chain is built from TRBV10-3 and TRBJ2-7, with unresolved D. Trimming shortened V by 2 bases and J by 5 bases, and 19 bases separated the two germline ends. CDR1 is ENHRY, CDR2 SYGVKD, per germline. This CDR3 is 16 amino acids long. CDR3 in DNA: TGTGCCATCAGTGAGGCGTACTCGCTCTCAGCTAACGAGCAGTACTTC. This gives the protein CAISEAYSLSANEQYF.

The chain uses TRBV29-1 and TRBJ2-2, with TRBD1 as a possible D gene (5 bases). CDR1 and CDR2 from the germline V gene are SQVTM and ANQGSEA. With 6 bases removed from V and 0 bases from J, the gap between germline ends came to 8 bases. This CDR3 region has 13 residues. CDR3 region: CSVQGANTGELFF. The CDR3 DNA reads TGCAGCGTCCAGGGTGCGAACACCGGGGAGCTGTTTTTT.

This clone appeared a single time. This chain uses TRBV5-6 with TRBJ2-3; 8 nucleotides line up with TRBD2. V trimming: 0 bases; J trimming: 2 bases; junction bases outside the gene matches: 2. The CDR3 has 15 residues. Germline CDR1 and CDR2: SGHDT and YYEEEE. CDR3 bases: TGTGCCAGCAGCTTGGTAGCGGGGAACACAGATACGCAGTATTTT. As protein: CASSLVAGNTDTQYF.